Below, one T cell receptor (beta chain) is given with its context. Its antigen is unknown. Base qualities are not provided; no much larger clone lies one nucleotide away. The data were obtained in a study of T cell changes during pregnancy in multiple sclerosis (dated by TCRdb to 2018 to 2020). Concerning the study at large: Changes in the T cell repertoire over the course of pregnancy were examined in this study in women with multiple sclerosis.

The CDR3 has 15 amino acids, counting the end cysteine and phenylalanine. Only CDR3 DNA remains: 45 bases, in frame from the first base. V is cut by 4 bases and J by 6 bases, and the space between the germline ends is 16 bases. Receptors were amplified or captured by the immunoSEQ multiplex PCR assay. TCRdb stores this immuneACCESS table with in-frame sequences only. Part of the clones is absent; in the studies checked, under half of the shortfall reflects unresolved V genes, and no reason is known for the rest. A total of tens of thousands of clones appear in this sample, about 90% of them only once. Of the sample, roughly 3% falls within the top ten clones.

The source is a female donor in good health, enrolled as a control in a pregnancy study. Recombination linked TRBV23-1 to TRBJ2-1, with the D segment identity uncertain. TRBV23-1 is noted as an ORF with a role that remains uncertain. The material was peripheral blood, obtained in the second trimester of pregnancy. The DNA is TGCGCCAGCAGTCCAAGCCCCTTCGGCGGCAATGAGCAGTTCTTC. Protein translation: CASSPSPFGGNEQFF.